This T cell receptor (beta chain) derives from a study of Graves' ophthalmopathy and Graves' hyperthyroidism. Study-wide context: Before any treatment, peripheral blood was taken at the initial diagnosis. Points from the study as a whole: The model flagged ophthalmopathy progression at 55% to 71% sensitivity and around 77% specificity.

Looked up from germline, CDR1 is MNHEY and CDR2 is SMNVEV (reference sequence). The CDR3 sequence is 17 residues long. The V and J ends lost 0 bases and 7 bases, in that order; junction bases with no gene match: 10. From RNA, the CDR3 regions of TCR beta chains were amplified and sequenced. Second-round multiplex PCR came after first-round RT-PCR with HTBI primers. TCRdb called the multiplex PCR reads again in MiXCR, with one record for every CDR3 protein. This table has 210,000 or so distinct CDR3 sequences, approximately 29% appearing once. Active ophthalmopathy (CAS at least 3, NOSPECS at least 4), lasting under 3 months. PBMCs were obtained from approximately 10 ml of fresh peripheral blood. This clonotype appeared many times. No antigen is known for it.

This sequence joins TRBV27 and TRBJ1-5; the match to TRBD1 covers 9 bases. The receptor was derived from a man aged 50 to 59 with Graves' ophthalmopathy. Sequenced input: peripheral blood. CDR3 in DNA: TGTGCCAGCAGTTTATCGGCGGGACAGGGTCGAGGACAGCCCCAGCATTTT. Encoded protein: CASSLSAGQGRGQPQHF.